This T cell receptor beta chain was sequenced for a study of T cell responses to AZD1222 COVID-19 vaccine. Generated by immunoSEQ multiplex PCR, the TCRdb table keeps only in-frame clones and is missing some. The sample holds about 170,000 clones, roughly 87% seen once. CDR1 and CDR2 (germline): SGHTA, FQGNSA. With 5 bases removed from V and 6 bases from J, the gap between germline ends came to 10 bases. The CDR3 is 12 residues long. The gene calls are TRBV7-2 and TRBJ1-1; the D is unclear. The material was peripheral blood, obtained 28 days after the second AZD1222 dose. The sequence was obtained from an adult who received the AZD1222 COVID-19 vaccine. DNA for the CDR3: TGTGCCAGCAGCCCTTTGGAGGCTGAAGCTTTCTTT. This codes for CASSPLEAEAFF.